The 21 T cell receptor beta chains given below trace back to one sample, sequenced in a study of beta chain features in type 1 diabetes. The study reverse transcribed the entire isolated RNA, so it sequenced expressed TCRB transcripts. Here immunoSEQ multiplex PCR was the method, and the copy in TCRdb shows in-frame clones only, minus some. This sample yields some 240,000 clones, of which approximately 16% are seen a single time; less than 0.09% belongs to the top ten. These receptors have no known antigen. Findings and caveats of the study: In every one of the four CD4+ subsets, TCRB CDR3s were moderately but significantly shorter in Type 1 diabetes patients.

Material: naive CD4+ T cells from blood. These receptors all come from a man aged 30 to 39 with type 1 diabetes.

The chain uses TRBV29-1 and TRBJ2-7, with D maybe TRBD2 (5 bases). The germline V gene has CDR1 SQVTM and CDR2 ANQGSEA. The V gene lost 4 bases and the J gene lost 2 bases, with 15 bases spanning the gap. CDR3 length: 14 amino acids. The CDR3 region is CSVGEIRGPYEQYF. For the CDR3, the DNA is TGCAGCGTTGGTGAAATCCGAGGGCCCTACGAGCAGTACTTC.

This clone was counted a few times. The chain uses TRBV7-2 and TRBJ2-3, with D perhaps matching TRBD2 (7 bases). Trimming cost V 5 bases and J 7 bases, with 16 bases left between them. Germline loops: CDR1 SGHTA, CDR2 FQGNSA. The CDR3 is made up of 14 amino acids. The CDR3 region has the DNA TGTGCCAGCAGCCCAGGGGCGGGGGTCAATACGCAGTATTTT. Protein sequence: CASSPGAGVNTQYF. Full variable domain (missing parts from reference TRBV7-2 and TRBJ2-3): GAGVSQSPSNKVTEKGKDVELRCDPISGHTALYWYRQSLGQGLEFLIYFQGNSAPDKSGLPSDRFSAERTGGSVSTLTIQRTQQEDSAVYLCASSPGAGVNTQYFGPGTRLTVL.

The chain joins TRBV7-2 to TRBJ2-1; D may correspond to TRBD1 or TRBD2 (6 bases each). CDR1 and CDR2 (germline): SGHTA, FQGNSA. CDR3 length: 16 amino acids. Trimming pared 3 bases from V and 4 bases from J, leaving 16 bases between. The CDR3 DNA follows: TGTGCCAGCAGCTTCGGGCAGGGGAGGCTTTACAATGAGCAGTTCTTC. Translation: CASSFGQGRLYNEQFF.

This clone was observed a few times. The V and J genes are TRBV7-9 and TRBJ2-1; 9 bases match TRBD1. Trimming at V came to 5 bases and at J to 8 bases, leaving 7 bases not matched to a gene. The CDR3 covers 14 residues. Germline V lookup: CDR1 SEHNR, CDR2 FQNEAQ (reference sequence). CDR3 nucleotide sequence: TGTGCCAGCAGCCTCCGGGACAGGGCCCATGAGCAGTTCTTC. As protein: CASSLRDRAHEQFF.

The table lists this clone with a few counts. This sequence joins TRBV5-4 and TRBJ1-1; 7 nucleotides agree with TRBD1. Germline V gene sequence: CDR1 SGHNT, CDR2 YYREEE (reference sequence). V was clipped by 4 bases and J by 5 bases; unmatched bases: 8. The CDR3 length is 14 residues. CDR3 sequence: CASSRETGRTEAFF. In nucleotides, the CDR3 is TGTGCCAGCAGCAGGGAGACAGGGCGTACTGAAGCTTTCTTT.

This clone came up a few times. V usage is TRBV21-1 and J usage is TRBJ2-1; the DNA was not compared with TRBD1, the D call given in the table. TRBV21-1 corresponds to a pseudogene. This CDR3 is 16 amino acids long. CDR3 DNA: TGTGCCAGCGAAAAGAACAGGATCGGCTCCTACAATGAGCAGTTCTTC. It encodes CASEKNRIGSYNEQFF.

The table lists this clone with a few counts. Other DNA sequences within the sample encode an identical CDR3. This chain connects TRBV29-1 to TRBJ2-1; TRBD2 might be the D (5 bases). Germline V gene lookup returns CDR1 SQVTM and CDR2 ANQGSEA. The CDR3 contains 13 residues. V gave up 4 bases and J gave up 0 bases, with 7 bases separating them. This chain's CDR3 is CSVAGSSYNEQFF. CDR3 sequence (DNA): TGCAGCGTTGCGGGGAGCTCCTACAATGAGCAGTTCTTC.

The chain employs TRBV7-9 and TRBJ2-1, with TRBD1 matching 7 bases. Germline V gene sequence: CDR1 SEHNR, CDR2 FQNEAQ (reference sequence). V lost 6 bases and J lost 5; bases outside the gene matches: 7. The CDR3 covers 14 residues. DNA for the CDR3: TGTGCCAGCAGTGCTCCGGGACAGCACAATGAGCAGTTCTTC. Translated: CASSAPGQHNEQFF.

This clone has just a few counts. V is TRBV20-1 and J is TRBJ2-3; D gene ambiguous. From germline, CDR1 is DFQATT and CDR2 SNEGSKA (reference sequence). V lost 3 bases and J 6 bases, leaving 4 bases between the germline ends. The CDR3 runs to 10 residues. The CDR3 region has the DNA TGCAGTGCTAGGGACGATACGCAGTATTTT. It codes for CSARDDTQYF.

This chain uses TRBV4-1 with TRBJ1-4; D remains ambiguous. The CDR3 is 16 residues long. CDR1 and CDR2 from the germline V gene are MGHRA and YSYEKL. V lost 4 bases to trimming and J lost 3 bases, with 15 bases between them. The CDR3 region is CASSRDTAAANEKLFF. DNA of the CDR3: TGCGCCAGCAGCCGAGACACCGCGGCCGCTAATGAAAAACTGTTTTTT.

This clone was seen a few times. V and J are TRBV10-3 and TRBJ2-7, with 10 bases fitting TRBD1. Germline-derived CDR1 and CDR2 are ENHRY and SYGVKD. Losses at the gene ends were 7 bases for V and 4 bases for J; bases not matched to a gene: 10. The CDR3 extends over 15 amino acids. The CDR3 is CAITASGTGVYEQYF. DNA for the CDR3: TGTGCCATCACTGCGTCCGGGACAGGGGTATACGAGCAGTACTTC.

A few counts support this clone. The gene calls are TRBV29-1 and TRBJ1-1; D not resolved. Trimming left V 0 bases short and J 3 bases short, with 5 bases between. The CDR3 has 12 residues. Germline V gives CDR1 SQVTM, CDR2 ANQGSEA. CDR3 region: CSVEDGYTEAFF. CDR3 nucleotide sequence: TGCAGCGTTGAAGACGGATACACTGAAGCTTTCTTT.

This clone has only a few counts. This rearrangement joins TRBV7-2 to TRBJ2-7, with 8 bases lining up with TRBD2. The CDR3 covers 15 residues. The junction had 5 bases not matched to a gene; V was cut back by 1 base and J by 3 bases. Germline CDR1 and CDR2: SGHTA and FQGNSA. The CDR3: CASSLEASGLYEQYF. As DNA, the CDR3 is TGTGCCAGCAGCTTAGAGGCTAGCGGGCTCTACGAGCAGTACTTC.

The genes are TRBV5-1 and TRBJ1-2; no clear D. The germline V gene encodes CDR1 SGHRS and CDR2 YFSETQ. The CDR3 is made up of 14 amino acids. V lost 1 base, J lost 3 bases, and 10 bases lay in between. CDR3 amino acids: CASSLSADYYGYTF. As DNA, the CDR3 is TGCGCCAGCAGCTTGAGCGCAGATTACTATGGCTACACCTTC.

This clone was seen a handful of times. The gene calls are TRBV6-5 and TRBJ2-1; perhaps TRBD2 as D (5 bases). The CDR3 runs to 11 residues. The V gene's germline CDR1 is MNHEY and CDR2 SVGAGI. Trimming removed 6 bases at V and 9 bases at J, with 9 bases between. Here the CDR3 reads CASRSGLEQFF. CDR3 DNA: TGTGCCAGCAGGAGCGGACTTGAGCAGTTCTTC.

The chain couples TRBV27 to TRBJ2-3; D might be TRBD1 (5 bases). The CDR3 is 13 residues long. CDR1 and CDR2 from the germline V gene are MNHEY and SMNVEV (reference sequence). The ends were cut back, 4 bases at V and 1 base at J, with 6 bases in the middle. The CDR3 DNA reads TGTGCCAGCAGTTACAGGCGCACAGATACGCAGTATTTT. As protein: CASSYRRTDTQYF.

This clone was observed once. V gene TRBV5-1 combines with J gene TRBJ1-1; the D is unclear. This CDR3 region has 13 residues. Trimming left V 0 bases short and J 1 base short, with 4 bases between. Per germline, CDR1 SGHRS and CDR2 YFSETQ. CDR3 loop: CASSLGTNTEAFF. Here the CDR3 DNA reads TGCGCCAGCAGCTTGGGGACGAACACTGAAGCTTTCTTT.

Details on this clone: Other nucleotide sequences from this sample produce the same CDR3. CDR3 coding DNA: TGTGCCAGCAGCTTACTAGGGTACGAGCAGTACTTC. It codes for CASSLLGYEQYF. The chain has TRBV7-2 and TRBJ2-7; D remains ambiguous. V lost 2 bases, J lost 4 bases, and 6 bases lay in between. Looked up from germline, CDR1 is SGHTA and CDR2 is FQGNSA. This CDR3 has 12 residues.

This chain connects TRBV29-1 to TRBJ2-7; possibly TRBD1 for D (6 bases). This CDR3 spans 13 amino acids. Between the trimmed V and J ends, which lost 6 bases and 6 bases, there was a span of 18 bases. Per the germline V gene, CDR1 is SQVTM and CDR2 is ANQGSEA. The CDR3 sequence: CSVLADSASEQYF. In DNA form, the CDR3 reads TGCAGCGTCCTTGCGGACAGCGCCTCCGAGCAGTACTTC.

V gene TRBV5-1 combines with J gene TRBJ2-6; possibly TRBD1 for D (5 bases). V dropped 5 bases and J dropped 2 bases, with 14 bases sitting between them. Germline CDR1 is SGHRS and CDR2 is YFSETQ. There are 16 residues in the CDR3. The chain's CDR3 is CASSLRQLAGANVLTF. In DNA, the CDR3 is TGCGCCAGCAGTCTGAGACAGCTGGCTGGGGCCAACGTCCTGACTTTC.

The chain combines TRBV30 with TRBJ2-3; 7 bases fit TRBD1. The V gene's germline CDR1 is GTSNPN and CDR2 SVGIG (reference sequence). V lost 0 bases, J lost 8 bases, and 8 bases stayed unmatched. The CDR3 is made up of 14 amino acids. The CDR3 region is CAWSVGQASGTQYF. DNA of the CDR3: TGTGCCTGGAGTGTAGGACAGGCGAGTGGTACGCAGTATTTT.